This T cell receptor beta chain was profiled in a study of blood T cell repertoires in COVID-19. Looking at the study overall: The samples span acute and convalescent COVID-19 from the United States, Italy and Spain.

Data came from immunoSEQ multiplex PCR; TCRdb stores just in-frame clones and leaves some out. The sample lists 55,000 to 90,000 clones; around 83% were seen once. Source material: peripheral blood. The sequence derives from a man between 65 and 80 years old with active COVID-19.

The DNA for the CDR3 is TGTGCCAGCAGCCCCCAGACTAGCGGGAGGGCTGGTGAGCAGTTCTTC. It is translated as CASSPQTSGRAGEQFF. The genes are TRBV7-2 and TRBJ2-1; 14 bases map to TRBD2. This CDR3 region has 16 residues. With V trimmed by 5 bases and J by 9 bases, 9 bases remained unmatched. The germline V gene encodes CDR1 SGHTA and CDR2 FQGNSA.